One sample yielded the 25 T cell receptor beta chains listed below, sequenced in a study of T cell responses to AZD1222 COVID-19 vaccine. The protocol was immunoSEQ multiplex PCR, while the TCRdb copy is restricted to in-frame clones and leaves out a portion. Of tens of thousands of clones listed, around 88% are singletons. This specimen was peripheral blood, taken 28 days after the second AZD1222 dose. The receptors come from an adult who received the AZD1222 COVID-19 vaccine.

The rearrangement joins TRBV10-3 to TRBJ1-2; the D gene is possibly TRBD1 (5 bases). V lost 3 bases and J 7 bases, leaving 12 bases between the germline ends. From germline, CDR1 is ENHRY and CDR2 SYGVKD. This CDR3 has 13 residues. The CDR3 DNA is TGTGCCATCAGTGACCTGGGGGGTGGTGGCTACACCTTC. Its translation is CAISDLGGGGYTF.

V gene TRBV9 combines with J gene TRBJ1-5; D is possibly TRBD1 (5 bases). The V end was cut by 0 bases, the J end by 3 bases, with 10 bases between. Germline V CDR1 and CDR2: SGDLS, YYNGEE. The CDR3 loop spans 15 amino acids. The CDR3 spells CASSVGGGVNQPQHF. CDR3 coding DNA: TGTGCCAGCAGCGTAGGGGGCGGGGTCAATCAGCCCCAGCATTTT.

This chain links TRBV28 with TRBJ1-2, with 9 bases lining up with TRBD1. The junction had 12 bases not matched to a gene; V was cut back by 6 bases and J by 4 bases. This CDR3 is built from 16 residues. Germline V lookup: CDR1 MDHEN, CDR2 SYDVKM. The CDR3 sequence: CASSPLEDRGFYGYTF. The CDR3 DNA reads TGTGCCAGCAGCCCTTTAGAGGACAGGGGTTTCTATGGCTACACCTTC.

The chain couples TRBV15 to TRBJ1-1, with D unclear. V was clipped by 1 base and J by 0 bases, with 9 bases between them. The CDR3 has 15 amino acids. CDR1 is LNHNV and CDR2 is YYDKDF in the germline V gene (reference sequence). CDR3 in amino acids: CATSRGETLNTEAFF. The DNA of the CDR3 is TGTGCCACCAGCAGAGGCGAAACTTTGAACACTGAAGCTTTCTTT.

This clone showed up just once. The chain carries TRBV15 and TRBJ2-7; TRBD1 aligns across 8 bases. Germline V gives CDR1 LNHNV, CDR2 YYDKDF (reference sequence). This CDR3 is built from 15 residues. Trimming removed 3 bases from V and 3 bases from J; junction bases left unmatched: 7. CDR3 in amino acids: CATSRGRGLRYEQYF. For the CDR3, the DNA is TGTGCCACCAGCAGGGGCAGGGGGCTTCGCTACGAGCAGTACTTC.

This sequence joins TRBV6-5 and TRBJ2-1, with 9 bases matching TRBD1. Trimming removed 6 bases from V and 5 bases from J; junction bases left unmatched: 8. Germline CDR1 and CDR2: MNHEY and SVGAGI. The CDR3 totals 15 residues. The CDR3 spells CASRKRTGVNNEQFF. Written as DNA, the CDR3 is TGTGCCAGCAGAAAAAGGACAGGGGTGAACAATGAGCAGTTCTTC.

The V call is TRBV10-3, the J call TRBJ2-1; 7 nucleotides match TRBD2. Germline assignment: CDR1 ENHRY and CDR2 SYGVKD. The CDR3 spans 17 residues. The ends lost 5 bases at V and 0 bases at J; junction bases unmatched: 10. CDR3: CAISYSSGPSSYNEQFF. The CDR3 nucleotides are TGTGCCATCAGTTATTCTAGCGGCCCTAGCTCCTACAATGAGCAGTTCTTC.

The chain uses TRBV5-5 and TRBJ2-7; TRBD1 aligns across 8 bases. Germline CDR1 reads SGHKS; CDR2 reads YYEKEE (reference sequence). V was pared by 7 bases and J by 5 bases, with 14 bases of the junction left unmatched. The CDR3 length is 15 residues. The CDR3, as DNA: TGTGCCAGCCTCTCGTTGCCGACAGGGGCGGACGAGCAGTACTTC. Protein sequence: CASLSLPTGADEQYF.

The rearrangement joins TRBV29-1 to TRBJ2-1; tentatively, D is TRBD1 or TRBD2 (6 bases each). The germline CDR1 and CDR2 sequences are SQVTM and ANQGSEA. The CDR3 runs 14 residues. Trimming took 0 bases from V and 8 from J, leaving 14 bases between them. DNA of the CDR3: TGCAGCGTTGAAGATGTAGGGGGGATCGATGAGCAGTTCTTC. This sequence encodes CSVEDVGGIDEQFF.

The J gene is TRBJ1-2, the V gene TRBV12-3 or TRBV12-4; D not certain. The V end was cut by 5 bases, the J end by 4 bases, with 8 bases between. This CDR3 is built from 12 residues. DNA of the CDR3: TGTGCCAGCAGTGAGGACCTCTATGGCTACACCTTC. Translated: CASSEDLYGYTF.

CDR3 DNA sequence: TGTGCAAGTCGCCCCCGAGGGGGACAGGGGCGACTAGCGGGAGGCACCTCCTACGAGCAGTACTTC. Residues: CASRPRGGQGRLAGGTSYEQYF. The chain joins TRBV12-2 to TRBJ2-7; the listed D gene, TRBD2, was not tested against the DNA. TRBV12-2 is recorded as a pseudogene. The CDR3 extends over 22 amino acids.

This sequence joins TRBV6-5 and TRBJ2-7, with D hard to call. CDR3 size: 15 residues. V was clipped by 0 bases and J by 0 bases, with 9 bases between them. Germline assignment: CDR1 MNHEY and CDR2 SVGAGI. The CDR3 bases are TGTGCCAGCAGTTACTCGATCAGCCCCTCCTACGAGCAGTACTTC. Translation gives CASSYSISPSYEQYF.

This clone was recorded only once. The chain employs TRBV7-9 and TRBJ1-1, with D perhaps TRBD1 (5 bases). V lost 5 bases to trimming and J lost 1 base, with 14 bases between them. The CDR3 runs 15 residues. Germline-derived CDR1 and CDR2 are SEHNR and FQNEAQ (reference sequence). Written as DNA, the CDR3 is TGTGCCAGCAGCCTCGCGCGGGGGACGAACACTGAAGCTTTCTTT. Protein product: CASSLARGTNTEAFF.

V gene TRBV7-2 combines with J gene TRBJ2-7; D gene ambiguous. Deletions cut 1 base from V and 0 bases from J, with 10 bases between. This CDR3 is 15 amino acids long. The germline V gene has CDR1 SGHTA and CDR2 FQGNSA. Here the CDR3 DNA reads TGTGCCAGCAGCTTAGAAGGTCATAGCTCCTACGAGCAGTACTTC. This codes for CASSLEGHSSYEQYF.

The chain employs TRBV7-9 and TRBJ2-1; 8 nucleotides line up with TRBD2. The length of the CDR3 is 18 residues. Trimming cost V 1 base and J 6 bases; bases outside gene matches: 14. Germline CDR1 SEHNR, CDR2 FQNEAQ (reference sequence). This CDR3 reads CASSLEFRLAGVFNEQFF. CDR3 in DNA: TGTGCCAGCAGCTTAGAATTTCGCCTAGCGGGCGTCTTCAATGAGCAGTTCTTC.

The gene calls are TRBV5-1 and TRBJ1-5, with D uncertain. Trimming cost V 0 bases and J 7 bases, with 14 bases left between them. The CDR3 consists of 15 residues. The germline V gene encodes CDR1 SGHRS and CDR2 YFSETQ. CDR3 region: CASSLGHPGRQPQHF. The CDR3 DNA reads TGCGCCAGCAGCTTGGGGCACCCTGGCAGGCAGCCCCAGCATTTT.

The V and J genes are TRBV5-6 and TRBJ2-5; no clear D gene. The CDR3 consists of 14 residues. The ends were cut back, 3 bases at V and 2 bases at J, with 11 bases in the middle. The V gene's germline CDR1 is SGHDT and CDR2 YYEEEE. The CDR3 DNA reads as TGTGCCAGCAGCTCCCAGAACTCTCAAGAGACCCAGTACTTC. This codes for CASSSQNSQETQYF.

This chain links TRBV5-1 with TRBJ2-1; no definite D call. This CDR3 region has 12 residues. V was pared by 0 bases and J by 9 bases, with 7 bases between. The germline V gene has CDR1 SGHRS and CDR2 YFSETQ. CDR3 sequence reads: CASSLDLGEQFF. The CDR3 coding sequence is TGCGCCAGCAGCTTGGATTTGGGTGAGCAGTTCTTC.

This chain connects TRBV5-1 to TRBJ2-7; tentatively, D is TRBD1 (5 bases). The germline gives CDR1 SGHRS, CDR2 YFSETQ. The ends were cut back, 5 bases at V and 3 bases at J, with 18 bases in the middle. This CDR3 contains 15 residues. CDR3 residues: CASRASGSNDYEQYF. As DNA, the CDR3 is TGCGCCAGCAGAGCATCAGGGTCCAACGACTACGAGCAGTACTTC.

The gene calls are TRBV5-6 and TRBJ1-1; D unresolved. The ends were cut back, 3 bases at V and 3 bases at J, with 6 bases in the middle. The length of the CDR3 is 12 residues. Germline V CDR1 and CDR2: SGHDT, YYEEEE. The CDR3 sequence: CASSSRYTEAFF. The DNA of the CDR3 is TGTGCCAGCAGCTCCCGCTACACTGAAGCTTTCTTT. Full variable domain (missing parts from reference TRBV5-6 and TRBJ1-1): DAGVTQSPTHLIKTRGQQVTLRCSPKSGHDTVSWYQQALGQGPQFIFQYYEEEERQRGNFPDRFSGHQFPNYSSELNVNALLLGDSALYLCASSSRYTEAFFGQGTRLTVV.

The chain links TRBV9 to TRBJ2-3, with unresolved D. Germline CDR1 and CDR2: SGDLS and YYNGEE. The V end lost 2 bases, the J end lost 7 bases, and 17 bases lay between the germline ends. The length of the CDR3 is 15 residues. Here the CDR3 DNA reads TGTGCCAGCAGCGTCACGCCAGACCCTACCCATACGCAGTATTTT. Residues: CASSVTPDPTHTQYF.

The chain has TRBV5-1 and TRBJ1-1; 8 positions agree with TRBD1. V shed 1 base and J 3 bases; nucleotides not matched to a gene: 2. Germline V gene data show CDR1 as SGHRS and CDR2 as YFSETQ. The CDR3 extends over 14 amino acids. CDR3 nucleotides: TGCGCCAGCAGCTTGACAGGGGGTTACACTGAAGCTTTCTTT. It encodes CASSLTGGYTEAFF. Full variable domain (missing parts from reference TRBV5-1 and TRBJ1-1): KAGVTQTPRYLIKTRGQQVTLSCSPISGHRSVSWYQQTPGQGLQFLFEYFSETQRNKGNFPGRFSGRQFSNSRSEMNVSTLELGDSALYLCASSLTGGYTEAFFGQGTRLTVV.

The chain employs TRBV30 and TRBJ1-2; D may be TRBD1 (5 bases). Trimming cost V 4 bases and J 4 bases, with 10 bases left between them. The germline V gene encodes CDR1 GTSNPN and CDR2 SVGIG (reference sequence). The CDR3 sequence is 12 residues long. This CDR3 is CAWTGTRYGYTF. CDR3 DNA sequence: TGTGCCTGGACAGGGACTCGCTATGGCTACACCTTC.

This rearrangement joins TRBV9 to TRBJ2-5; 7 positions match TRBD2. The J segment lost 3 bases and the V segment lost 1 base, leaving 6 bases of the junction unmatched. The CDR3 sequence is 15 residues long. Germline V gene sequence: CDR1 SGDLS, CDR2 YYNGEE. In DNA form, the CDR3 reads TGTGCCAGCAGCGTATCTGGGAGGGGAGAAGAGACCCAGTACTTC. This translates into CASSVSGRGEETQYF.

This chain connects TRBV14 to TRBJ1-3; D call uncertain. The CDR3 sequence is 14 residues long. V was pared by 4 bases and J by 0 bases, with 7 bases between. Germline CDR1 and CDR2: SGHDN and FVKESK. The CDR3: CASSPNFSGNTIYF. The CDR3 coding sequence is TGTGCCAGCAGCCCCAACTTCTCTGGAAACACCATATATTTT.